The source of this TCR beta chain is a study of PD-1 blockade in classical Hodgkin lymphoma. Looking at the study overall: Patients had nivolumab dosed at 3 mg/kg, delivered intravenously every 2 weeks. Study results and limitations: Healthy donors reportedly exceeded newly diagnosed patients in baseline TCR diversity. By cycle point C4D1, TCR diversity had risen significantly in CD4+ cells (but not CD8+ cells). Patients newly diagnosed and complete responders had comparable baseline diversity.

With no exception, relapse followed autologous stem cell transplantation in all patients, and brentuximab vedotin exposure varied. Magnetic negative selection was used to purify CD4+ T cells from thawed PBMCs. In the case of this clone: The antigen is not known.

This table comes from immunoSEQ multiplex PCR, and its TCRdb copy is limited to in-frame clones, with some not included. The top ten clones hold more than 2% of a sample with 30,000 or so clones, over 75% of them seen once. CDR3 size: 14 residues. V lost 2 bases and J lost 4; bases outside the gene matches: 4. Germline V gives CDR1 SGHDT, CDR2 YYEEEE. The receptor was isolated from a human donor with classical Hodgkin lymphoma. The specimen was CD4+ T cells from blood, collected at baseline. The chain combines TRBV5-6 with TRBJ1-1, with 8 bases identical to TRBD1. This CDR3 is CASSFRGPPTEAFF. CDR3 DNA sequence: TGTGCCAGCAGCTTCAGGGGGCCCCCCACTGAAGCTTTCTTT.